This TCR beta chain was retrieved from a study of blood T cell repertoires in COVID-19. The data were produced by immunoSEQ multiplex PCR, yet TCRdb's version contains in-frame clones alone and is incomplete. The sample gives about 130,000 clones, 80% to 90% of which show up once; about 13% is in the top ten. The CDR3 totals 15 residues. The ends were cut back, 0 bases at V and 4 bases at J, with 11 bases in the middle. Per the germline V gene, CDR1 is MGHRA and CDR2 is YSYEKL. This chain links TRBV4-1 with TRBJ2-3; TRBD2 might be the D (5 bases). Sequenced input: peripheral blood. The TCR sequence derives from a human donor in a cohort sampled during active COVID-19. The DNA for the CDR3 is TGCGCCAGCAGCCAAGAACCGCGGGCACCAGATACGCAGTATTTT. Amino acid sequence: CASSQEPRAPDTQYF.